These T cell receptor beta chains were read from a single sample in a study of blood T cell repertoires in COVID-19. Assay: immunoSEQ multiplex PCR; the TCRdb copy retains only in-frame clones and omits some. The sample lists around 150,000 clones, around 79% occurring once. Sequencing was performed on PBMCs or T cells enriched from blood (not recorded which). These receptors all stem from a man aged 50-59 years who had recovered from COVID-19. CDR3s include the opening cysteine and the closing phenylalanine or tryptophan. D genes are given only for firm matches. Some rows have no size entry. The others give once, few or many, or a class for an expanded clone.

TRBJ2-1,TRBD2,NA,TRBV5-4,TGTGCCAGCAGTCCACCGGGGGGGCGGGAAGATGAGCAGTTCTTC,CASSPPGGREDEQFF
TRBJ2-6,NA,NA,TRBV6-5,TGTGCCAGCAGTTCTACGGGAATTGGGGCCAACGTCCTGACTTTC,CASSSTGIGANVLTF
TRBJ1-6,TRBD1,NA,TRBV5-4,TGTGCCAGCAGCTTGCAGGGGGATAGTAATTCACCCCTCCACTTT,CASSLQGDSNSPLHF
TRBJ2-5,TRBD2,NA,TRBV11-2,TGTGCCAGCAGCTTAGTTACGGGAGGGCCAATAGAGACCCAGTACTTC,CASSLVTGGPIETQYF
TRBJ2-3,TRBD1,NA,TRBV19,TGTGCCAGTAGTCTGAGGACAGGGTCTTCAGATACGCAGTATTTT,CASSLRTGSSDTQYF
TRBJ1-6,NA,NA,TRBV5-4,TGTGCCAGCAGCTTGGCCTCTTCACCCCTCCACTTT,CASSLASSPLHF
TRBJ2-7,TRBD1,NA,TRBV7-9,TGTGCCAGCAGCTTAGGACAGGGAAAATACGAGCAGTACTTC,CASSLGQGKYEQYF
TRBJ1-5,NA,NA,TRBV2,TGTGCCAGCAGTGTAGGAGTAGGGGGTCAGCCCCAGCATTTT,CASSVGVGGQPQHF
TRBJ2-6,NA,NA,TRBV19,TGTGCCAGTAGTATTAGACAGTCTGGGGCCAACGTCCTGACTTTC,CASSIRQSGANVLTF
TRBJ1-1,NA,NA,TRBV18,TGTGCCAGCTCACCATCCGCCAGGGTGAACACTGAAGCTTTCTTT,CASSPSARVNTEAFF
TRBJ1-4,NA,few,TRBV9,TGTGCCAGCAGCCCCCGTCCCCAGGCGCATAATGAAAAACTGTTTTTT,CASSPRPQAHNEKLFF
TRBJ1-1,NA,NA,TRBV24-1,TGTGCCACCAGTCTTGTCCCTTTTGGCGAAGCTTTCTTT,CATSLVPFGEAFF
TRBJ2-1,TRBD1,NA,TRBV7-9,TGTGCCAGCAGGCATAACGTACAGGGGGACAATGAGCAGTTCTTC,CASRHNVQGDNEQFF
TRBJ1-5,NA,NA,TRBV14,TGTGCCAGCAGCCAAGATCTTGTGCAGCCCCAGCATTTT,CASSQDLVQPQHF
TRBJ2-1,TRBD2,NA,TRBV2,TGTGCCAGCAGTGAAGCGCTGGTTGGACTAGCAAATGAGCAGTTCTTC,CASSEALVGLANEQFF
TRBJ1-3,NA,once,TRBV5-1,TGCGCCAGCAGCTTTGGAGGAACCTCTGGAAACACCATATATTTT,CASSFGGTSGNTIYF
TRBJ2-1,TRBD2,NA,TRBV29-1,TGCAGCGTTGATCGGTTAGCGGGGACCCATGAGCAGTTCTTC,CSVDRLAGTHEQFF
TRBJ2-3,TRBD2,few,TRBV19,TGTGCCAGTACCTCCCCTCAGCGGGAGGGGACAGATACGCAGTATTTT,CASTSPQREGTDTQYF
TRBJ2-3,NA,NA,TRBV5-6,TGTGCCAGCAGCTTTACTCCCCCAGATACGCAGTATTTT,CASSFTPPDTQYF
TRBJ2-7,TRBD2,NA,TRBV11-2,TGTGCCAGCAGCTTAGGGGTAGCGGGATTTGGAGAGCAGTACTTC,CASSLGVAGFGEQYF
TRBJ2-1,TRBD2,few,TRBV7-2,TGTGCCAGCAGCTTATCTAGCGGGAGCAATGAGCAGTTCTTC,CASSLSSGSNEQFF
TRBJ2-7,TRBD2,NA,TRBV28,TGTGCCAGCATGCTAGCGGGGGCCGCCTACGAGCAGTACTTC,CASMLAGAAYEQYF
TRBJ1-4,TRBD1,NA,TRBV3-1/TRBV3-2,TGTGCCAGCAGCCAAAAAACAGGGGTTGAAAAACTGTTTTTT,CASSQKTGVEKLFF
TRBJ1-1,NA,NA,TRBV6-6,TGTGCCAGCACTCACTCTGGGGGCGGATACACTGAAGCTTTCTTT,CASTHSGGGYTEAFF
TRBJ1-1,TRBD1,NA,TRBV2,TGTGCCAGCAGGGGACAGTTGAACACTGAAGCTTTCTTT,CASRGQLNTEAFF
TRBJ1-4,NA,few,TRBV9,TGTGCCAGCAAGCGGGGACGGTTAAATCAGGAAAAACTGTTTTTT,CASKRGRLNQEKLFF
TRBJ1-1,TRBD1,NA,TRBV28,TGTGCCAGCAGTTTACGCCCGGGACAGGGTCCCACTGAAGCTTTCTTT,CASSLRPGQGPTEAFF
TRBJ2-5,NA,NA,TRBV20-1,TGCAGTTGGGGGGAGGAGACCCAGTACTTC,CSWGEETQYF
TRBJ1-1,NA,NA,TRBV7-8,TGTGCCAGCAGCTTAGGTGCGGGAAGCACTGAAGCTTTCTTT,CASSLGAGSTEAFF
TRBJ1-2,NA,NA,TRBV5-4,TGTGCCAGCAGCTCCGACGGGAGAGAAGTCGGCTACACCTTC,CASSSDGREVGYTF
TRBJ2-5,NA,once,TRBV3-1/TRBV3-2,TGTGCCAGCAGCCAAGGACAGACACAAGAGACCCAGTACTTC,CASSQGQTQETQYF
TRBJ1-2,NA,NA,TRBV9,TGTGCCAGCAGTTCCGGACAGCACTATGGCTACACCTTC,CASSSGQHYGYTF
TRBJ1-1,TRBD1,NA,TRBV28,TGTGCCAGCGAGGACAGGAGGAACACTGAAGCTTTCTTT,CASEDRRNTEAFF
TRBJ2-3,NA,NA,TRBV7-2,TGTGCCAGCAGCCCATTCCCCTCAGGGTGGACGCAGTATTTT,CASSPFPSGWTQYF
TRBJ2-3,TRBD1,NA,TRBV20-1,TGCAGTGCTAGTTCTACACGGGACAGGGTGAGGGGAGATACGCAGTATTTT,CSASSTRDRVRGDTQYF
TRBJ1-1,NA,few,TRBV12-3/TRBV12-4,TGTGCCAGCATCCCCATCGGGGACACTGAAGCTTTCTTT,CASIPIGDTEAFF